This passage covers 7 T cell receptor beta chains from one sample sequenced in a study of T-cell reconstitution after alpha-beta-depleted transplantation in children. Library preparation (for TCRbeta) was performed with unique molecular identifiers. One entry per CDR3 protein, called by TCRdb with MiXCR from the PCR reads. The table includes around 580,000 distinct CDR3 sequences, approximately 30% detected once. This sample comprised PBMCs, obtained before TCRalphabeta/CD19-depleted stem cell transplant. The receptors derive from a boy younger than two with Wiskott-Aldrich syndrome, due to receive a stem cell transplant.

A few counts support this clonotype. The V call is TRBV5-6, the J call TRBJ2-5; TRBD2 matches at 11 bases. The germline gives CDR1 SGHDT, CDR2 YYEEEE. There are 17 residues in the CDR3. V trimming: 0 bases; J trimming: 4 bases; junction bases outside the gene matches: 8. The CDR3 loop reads CASSLVTSGSRLETQYF. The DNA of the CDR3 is TGTGCCAGCAGCTTGGTTACTAGCGGGAGTAGGCTAGAGACCCAGTACTTC.

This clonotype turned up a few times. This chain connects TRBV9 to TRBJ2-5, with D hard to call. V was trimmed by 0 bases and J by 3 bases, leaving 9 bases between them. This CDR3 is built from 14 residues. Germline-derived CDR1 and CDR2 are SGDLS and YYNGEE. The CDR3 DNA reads TGTGCCAGCAGCGTAGGACGACGGGAAGAGACCCAGTACTTC. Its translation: CASSVGRREETQYF. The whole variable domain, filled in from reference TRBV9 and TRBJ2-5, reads DSGVTQTPKHLITATGQRVTLRCSPRSGDLSVYWYQQSLDQGLQFLIQYYNGEERAKGNILERFSAQQFPDLHSELNLSSLELGDSALYFCASSVGRREETQYFGPGTRLLVL.

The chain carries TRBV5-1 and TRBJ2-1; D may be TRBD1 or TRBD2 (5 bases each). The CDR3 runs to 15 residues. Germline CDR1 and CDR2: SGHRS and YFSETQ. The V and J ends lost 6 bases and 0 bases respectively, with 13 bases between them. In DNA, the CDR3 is TGCGCCAGCACCGAGAGGGGAAGCTCCTACAATGAGCAGTTCTTC. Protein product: CASTERGSSYNEQFF. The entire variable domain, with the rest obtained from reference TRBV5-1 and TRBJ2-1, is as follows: KAGVTQTPRYLIKTRGQQVTLSCSPISGHRSVSWYQQTPGQGLQFLFEYFSETQRNKGNFPGRFSGRQFSNSRSEMNVSTLELGDSALYLCASTERGSSYNEQFFGPGTRLTVL.

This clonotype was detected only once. CDR3 region: CASSPRGQGAGETQYF. The CDR3 nucleotides are TGTGCCAGCAGTCCCCGGGGACAGGGGGCAGGGGAGACCCAGTACTTC. The rearrangement uses TRBV12-3 or TRBV12-4 and TRBJ2-5; the match to TRBD1 covers 12 bases. The CDR3 is 16 amino acids. V lost 5 bases to trimming and J lost 5 bases; unmatched junction nucleotides: 9.

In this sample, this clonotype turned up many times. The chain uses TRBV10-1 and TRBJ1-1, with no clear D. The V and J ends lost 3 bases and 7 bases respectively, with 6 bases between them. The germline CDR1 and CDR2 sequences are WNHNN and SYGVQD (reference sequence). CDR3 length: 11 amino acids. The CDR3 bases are TGCGCCAGCAGTGACGGGCTTGAAGCTTTCTTT. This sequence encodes CASSDGLEAFF.

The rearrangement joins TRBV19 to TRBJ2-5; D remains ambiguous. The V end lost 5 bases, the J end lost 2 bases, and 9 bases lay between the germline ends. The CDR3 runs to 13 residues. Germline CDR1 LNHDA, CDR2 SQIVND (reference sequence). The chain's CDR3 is CASSPSIQETQYF. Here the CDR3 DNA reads TGTGCCAGTAGTCCGTCTATTCAAGAGACCCAGTACTTC.

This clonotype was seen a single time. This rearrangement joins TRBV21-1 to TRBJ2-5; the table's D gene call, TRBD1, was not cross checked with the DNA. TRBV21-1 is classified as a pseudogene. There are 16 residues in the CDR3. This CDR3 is CASSKRRGGLGETQYF. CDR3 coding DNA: TGTGCCAGCAGCAAAAGGAGGGGGGGTTTAGGAGAGACCCAGTACTTC.